The T cell receptor (beta chain) described here comes from a study of T cell responses to AZD1222 COVID-19 vaccine. Study observations and caveats: The peak T cell response came first, and repertoires were sampled only after it. Baseline seropositivity characterized only a handful of AZD1222 recipients. Unmutated variant regions are reportedly targeted by nearly half of spike-specific TCRs.

This clone was counted once. The antigen is unknown. TCRdb's copy holds only in-frame clones and misses some; the assay was immunoSEQ multiplex PCR. The sample lists some 84,000 clones, around 90% occurring once. This CDR3 comprises 15 residues. V was clipped by 6 bases and J by 6 bases, with 20 bases between them. Per the germline V gene, CDR1 is SQVTM and CDR2 is ANQGSEA. The sequences come from peripheral blood, collected 28 days after the second AZD1222 dose. The chain joins TRBV29-1 to TRBJ1-4; D unclear. The source of this sequence is an adult who received the AZD1222 COVID-19 vaccine. The CDR3 DNA follows: TGCAGCGTGGGAAAACGGGGAGGTGGTGATGAAAAACTGTTTTTT. This codes for CSVGKRGGGDEKLFF. Supplemented by reference TRBV29-1 and TRBJ1-4, the full variable domain reads SAVISQKPSRDICQRGTSLTIQCQVDSQVTMMFWYRQQPGQSLTLIATANQGSEATYESGFVIDKFPISRPNLTFSTLTVSNMSPEDSSIYLCSVGKRGGGDEKLFFGSGTQLSVL.